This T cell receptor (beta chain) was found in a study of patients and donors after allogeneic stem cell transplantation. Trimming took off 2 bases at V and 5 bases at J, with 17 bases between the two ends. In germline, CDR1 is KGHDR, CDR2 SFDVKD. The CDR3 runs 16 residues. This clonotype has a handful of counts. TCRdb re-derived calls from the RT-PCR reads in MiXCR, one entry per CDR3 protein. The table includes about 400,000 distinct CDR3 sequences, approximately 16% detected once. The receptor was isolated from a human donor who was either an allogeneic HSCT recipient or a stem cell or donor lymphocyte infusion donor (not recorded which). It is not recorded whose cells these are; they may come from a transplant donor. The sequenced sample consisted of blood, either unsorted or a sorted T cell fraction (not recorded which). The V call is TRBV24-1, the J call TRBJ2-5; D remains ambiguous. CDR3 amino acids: CATSDSSTLRVETQYF. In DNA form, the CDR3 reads TGTGCCACCAGTGATTCATCGACCCTTCGTGTGGAGACCCAGTACTTC.